The text below deals with one TCR beta chain. Its antigen is currently unknown. The sample originates from a study of identical twins. General observations from the study: Clonotypes of the beta chain that were abundant in cord blood carried fewer insertions (memory repertoires showed none).

Each CDR3 protein gets one entry after TCRdb re-called the 5' RACE reads with MiXCR. The repertoire holds some 440,000 distinct CDR3 sequences, with approximately 25% as singletons. With 5 bases removed from V and 5 bases from J, the gap between germline ends came to 10 bases. The CDR3 has 12 amino acids. Germline V gene lookup returns CDR1 SGHRS and CDR2 YFSETQ. The data were also submitted as part of a second study, on T cells expressing NK-cell markers.

Source material: CD4+ T cells sorted from blood. This receptor was identified in a woman aged 18 to 35 in good health. The chain recombines TRBV5-1 with TRBJ1-1, with D perhaps matching TRBD1 (5 bases). The CDR3 bases are TGCGCCAGCAGGGGGGTGGGGACTGAAGCTTTCTTT. Protein product: CASRGVGTEAFF.